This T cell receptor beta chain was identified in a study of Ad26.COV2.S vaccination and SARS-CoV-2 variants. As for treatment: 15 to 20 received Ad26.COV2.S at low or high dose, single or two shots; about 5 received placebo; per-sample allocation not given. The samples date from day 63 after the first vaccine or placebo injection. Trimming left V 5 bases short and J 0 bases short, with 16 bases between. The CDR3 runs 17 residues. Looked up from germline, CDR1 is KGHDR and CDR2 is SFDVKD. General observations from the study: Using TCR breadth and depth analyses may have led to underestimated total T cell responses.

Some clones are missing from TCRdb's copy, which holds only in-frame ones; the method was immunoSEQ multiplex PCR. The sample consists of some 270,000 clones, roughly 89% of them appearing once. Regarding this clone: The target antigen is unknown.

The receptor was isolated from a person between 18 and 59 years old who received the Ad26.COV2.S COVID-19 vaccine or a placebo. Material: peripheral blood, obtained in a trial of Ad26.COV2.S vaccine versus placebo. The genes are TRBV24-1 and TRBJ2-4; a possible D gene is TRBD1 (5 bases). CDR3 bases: TGTGCCACCAGTGCCAGGACATCCGTTTTAGCCAAAAACATTCAGTACTTC. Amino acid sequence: CATSARTSVLAKNIQYF.